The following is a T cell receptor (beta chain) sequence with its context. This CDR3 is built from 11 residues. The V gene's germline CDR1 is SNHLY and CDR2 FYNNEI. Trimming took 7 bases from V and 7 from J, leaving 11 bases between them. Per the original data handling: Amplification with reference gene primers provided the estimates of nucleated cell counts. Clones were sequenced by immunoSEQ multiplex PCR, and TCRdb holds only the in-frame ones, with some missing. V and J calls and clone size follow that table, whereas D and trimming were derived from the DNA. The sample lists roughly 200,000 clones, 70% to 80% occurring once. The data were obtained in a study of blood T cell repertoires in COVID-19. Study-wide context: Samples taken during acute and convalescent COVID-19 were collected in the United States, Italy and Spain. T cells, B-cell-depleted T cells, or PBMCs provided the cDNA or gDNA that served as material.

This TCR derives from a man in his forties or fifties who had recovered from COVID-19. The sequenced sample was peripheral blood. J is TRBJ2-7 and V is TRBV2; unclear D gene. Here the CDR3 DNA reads TGTGCCAGCACCGAGGCTTGGGAGCAGTACTTC. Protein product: CASTEAWEQYF.